This T cell receptor beta chain was identified during a study of blood T cells in healthy people across ages. Individuals who donated were healthy Caucasians from Russia aged about 6 to 100. General study findings and limits: Expanded clonotype shifts may have been confounded, as the donors had an unknown CMV status. Those diversity estimates obtained from one million T cells were thought to be underestimates.

The second PCR ran about 6 to 12 cycles with a sample-barcoded 5' primer and J-beta primers. Tags on each cDNA molecule came from a template-switch adaptor with 12 random nucleotides. TCRdb used MiXCR to reprocess the 5' RACE reads, holding one entry per CDR3 protein. The sample has roughly 500,000 distinct CDR3 sequences, about 26% seen once; the top ten hold less than 20%. CDR3 length: 13 residues. CDR1 is LGHDT, CDR2 YNNKEL, per germline (reference sequence). As to this clonotype: The antigen is undetermined.

Input material: blood. The origin of this receptor is a woman in her seventies in good health. This chain uses TRBV3-1 with TRBJ2-5; 8 bases are shared with TRBD2. The DNA matches TRBJ2-1 better at its end, which makes the J call doubtful. The CDR3 coding sequence is TGTGCCAGCAGCCTTTGGACTAGCCATGAGCAGTTCTTC. Protein product: CASSLWTSHEQFF.